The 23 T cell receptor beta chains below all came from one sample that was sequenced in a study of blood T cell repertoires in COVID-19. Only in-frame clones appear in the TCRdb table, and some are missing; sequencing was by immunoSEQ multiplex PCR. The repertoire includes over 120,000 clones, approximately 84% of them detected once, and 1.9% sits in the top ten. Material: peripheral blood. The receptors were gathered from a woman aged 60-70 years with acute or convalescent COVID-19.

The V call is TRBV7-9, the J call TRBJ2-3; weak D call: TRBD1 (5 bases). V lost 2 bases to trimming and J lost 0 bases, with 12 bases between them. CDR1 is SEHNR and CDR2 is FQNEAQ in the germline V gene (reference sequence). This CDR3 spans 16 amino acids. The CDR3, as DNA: TGTGCCAGCAGCTTAAGGGGCGGCCCTAGCACAGATACGCAGTATTTT. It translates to CASSLRGGPSTDTQYF.

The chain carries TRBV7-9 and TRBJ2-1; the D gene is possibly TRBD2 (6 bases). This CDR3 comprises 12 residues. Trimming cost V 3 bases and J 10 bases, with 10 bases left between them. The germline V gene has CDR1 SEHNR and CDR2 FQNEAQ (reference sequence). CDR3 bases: TGTGCCAGCAGCTTGGCTAGCGAAGAGCAGTTCTTC. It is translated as CASSLASEEQFF.

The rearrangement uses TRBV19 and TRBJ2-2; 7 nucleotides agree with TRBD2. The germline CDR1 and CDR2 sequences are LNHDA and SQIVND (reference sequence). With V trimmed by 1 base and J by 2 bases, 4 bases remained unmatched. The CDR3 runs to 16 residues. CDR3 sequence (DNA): TGTGCCAGTAGTATAGGGGAGGGTGTTAACACCGGGGAGCTGTTTTTT. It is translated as CASSIGEGVNTGELFF.

The CDR3, as DNA: TGTGCCAGCAGCCCCGGGTCCTACTATGGCTACACCTTC. Its protein product is CASSPGSYYGYTF. The chain joins TRBV14 to TRBJ1-2; D gene unclear. With 4 bases removed from V and 3 bases from J, the gap between germline ends came to 9 bases. CDR1 is SGHDN and CDR2 is FVKESK in the germline V gene. The CDR3 has 13 residues.

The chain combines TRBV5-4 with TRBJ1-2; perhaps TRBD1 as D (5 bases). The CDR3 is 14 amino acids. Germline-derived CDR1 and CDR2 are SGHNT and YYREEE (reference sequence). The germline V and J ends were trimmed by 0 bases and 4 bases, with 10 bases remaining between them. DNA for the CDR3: TGTGCCAGCAGCTTGGTAGGGGTCGGCTATGGCTACACCTTC. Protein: CASSLVGVGYGYTF.

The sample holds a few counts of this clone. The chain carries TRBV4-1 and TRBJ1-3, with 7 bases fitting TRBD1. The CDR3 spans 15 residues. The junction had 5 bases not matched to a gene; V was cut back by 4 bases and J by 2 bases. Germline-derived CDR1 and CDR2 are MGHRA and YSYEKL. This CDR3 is CASSPTGVAGNTIYF. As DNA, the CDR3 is TGCGCCAGCAGCCCCACAGGGGTTGCTGGAAACACCATATATTTT.

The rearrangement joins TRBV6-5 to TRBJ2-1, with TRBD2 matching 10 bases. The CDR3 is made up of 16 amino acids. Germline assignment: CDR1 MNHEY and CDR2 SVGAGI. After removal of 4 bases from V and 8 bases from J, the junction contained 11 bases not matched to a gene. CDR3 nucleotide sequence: TGTGCCAGCAGTTTCCGTTCTAGCGGGAGTACCTATGAGCAGTTCTTC. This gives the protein CASSFRSSGSTYEQFF.

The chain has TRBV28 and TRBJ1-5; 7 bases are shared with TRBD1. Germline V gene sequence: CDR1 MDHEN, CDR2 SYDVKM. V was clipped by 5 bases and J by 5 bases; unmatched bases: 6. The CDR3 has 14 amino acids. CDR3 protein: CASSEATGDQPQHF. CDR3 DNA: TGTGCCAGCAGTGAGGCTACAGGGGATCAGCCCCAGCATTTT.

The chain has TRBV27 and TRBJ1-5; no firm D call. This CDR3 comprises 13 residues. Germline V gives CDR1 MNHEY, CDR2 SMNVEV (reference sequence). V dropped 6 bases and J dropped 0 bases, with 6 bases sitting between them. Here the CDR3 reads CASRLYSNQPQHF. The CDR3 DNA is TGTGCCAGCAGACTATATAGCAATCAGCCCCAGCATTTT.

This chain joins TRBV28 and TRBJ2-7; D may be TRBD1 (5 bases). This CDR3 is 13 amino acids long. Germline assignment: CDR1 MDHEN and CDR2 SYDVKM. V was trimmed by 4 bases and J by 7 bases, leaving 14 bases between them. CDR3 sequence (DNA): TGTGCCAGCAGTTCCATAGGGGTAGGGGAGCAGTACTTC. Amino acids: CASSSIGVGEQYF.

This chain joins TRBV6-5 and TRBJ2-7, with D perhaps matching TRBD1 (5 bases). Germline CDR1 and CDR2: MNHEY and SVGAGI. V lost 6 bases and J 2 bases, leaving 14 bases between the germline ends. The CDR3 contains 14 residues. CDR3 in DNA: TGTGCCAGCAGGTCTAGGACACTCCCCTACGAGCAGTACTTC. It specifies CASRSRTLPYEQYF.

CDR3 residues: CASSRGTYTNYGYTF. CDR3 bases: TGTGCCAGCAGCCGGGGGACATATACTAACTATGGCTACACCTTC. This chain joins TRBV3-1 (or the pseudogene TRBV3-2) and TRBJ1-2, with D possibly being TRBD1 (6 bases). Germline-derived CDR1 and CDR2 are LGHDT and YNNKEL (reference sequence). The CDR3 totals 15 residues. V was pared by 4 bases and J by 0 bases, with 12 bases between.

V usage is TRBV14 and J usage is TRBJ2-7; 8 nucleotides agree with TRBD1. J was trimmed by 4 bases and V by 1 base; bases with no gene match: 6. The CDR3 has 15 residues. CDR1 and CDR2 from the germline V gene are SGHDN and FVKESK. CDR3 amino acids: CASSQARDRQYEQYF. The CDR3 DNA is TGTGCCAGCAGCCAAGCCCGGGACAGGCAATACGAGCAGTACTTC.

The CDR3 here is CASSLESAKETQYF. In nucleotides, the CDR3 is TGCGCCAGCAGCTTGGAATCTGCTAAAGAGACCCAGTACTTC. The rearrangement links TRBV5-1 to TRBJ2-5, with unresolved D. CDR1 and CDR2 from the germline V gene are SGHRS and YFSETQ. This CDR3 spans 14 amino acids. Trimming left V 0 bases short and J 3 bases short, with 9 bases between.

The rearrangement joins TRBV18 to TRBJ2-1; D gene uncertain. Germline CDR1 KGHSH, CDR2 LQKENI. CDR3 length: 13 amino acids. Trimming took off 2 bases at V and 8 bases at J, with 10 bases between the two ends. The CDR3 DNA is TGTGCCAGCTCACCAGGTATCCGAGATGAGCAGTTCTTC. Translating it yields CASSPGIRDEQFF.

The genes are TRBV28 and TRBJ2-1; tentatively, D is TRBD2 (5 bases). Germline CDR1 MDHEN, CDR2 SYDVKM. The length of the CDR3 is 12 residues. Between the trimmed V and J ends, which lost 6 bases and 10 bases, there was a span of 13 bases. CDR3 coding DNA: TGTGCCAGCAGACTTCTACGAGGGGAGCAGTTCTTC. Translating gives CASRLLRGEQFF.

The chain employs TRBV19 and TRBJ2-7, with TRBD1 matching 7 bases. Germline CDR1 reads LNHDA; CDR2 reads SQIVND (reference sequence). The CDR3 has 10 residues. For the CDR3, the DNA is TGTGCCAGTACCGACCGACAGGGAGTCGTC. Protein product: CASTDRQGVV.

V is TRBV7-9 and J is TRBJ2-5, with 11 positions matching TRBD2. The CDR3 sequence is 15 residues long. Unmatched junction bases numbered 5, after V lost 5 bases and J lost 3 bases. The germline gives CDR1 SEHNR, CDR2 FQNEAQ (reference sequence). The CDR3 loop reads CASSHLLAGEETQYF. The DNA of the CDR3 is TGTGCCAGCAGCCATTTACTAGCGGGAGAAGAGACCCAGTACTTC.

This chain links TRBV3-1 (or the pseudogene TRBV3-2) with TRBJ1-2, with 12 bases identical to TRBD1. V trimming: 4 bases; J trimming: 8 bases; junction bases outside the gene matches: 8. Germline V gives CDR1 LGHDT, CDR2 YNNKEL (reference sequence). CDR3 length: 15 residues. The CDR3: CASSLRGQGAEGYTF. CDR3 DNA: TGTGCCAGCAGCCTAAGGGGACAGGGGGCCGAGGGCTACACCTTC.

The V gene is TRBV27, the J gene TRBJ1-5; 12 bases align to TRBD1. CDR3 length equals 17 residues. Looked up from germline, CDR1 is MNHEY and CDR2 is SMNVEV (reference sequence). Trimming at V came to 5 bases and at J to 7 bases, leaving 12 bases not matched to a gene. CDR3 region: CASSPGTGGGWRQPQHF. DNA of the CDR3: TGTGCCAGCAGTCCGGGGACAGGGGGCGGGTGGAGACAGCCCCAGCATTTT.

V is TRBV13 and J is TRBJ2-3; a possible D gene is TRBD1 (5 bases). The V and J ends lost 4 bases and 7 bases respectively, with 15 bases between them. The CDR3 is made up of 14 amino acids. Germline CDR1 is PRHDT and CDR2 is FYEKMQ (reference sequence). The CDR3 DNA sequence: TGTGCCAGCAGCTCCTCGGCCCAGGGATATACGCAGTATTTT. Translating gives CASSSSAQGYTQYF.

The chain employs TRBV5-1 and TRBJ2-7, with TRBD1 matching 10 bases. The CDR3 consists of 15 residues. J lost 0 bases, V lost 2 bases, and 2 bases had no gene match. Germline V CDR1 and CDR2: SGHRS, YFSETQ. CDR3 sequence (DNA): TGCGCCAGCAGCTTAGGGACAGGGGCCTCCTACGAGCAGTACTTC. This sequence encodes CASSLGTGASYEQYF.

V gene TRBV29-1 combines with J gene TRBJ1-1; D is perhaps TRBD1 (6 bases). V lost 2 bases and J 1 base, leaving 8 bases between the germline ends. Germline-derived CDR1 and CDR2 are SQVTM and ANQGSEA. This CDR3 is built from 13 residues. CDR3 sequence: CSVEQGRNTEAFF. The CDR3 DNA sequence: TGCAGCGTTGAACAGGGGAGGAACACTGAAGCTTTCTTT.